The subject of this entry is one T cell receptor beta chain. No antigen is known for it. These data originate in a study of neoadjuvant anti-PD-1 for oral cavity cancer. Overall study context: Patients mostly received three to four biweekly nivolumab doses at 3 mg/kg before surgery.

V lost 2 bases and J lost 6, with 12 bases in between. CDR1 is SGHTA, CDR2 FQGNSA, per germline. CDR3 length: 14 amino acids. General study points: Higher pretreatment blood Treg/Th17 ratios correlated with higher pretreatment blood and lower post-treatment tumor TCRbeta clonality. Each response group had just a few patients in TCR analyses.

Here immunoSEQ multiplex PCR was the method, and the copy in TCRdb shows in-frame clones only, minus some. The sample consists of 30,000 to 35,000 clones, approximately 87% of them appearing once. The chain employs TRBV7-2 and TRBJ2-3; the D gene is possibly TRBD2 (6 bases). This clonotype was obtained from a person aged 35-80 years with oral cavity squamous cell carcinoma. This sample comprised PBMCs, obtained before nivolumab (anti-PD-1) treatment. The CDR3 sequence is CASSLPGLIDTQYF. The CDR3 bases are TGTGCCAGCAGCTTACCGGGACTCATTGATACGCAGTATTTT.